These T cell receptor beta chains were read from a single sample in a study of response to subunit inactivated influenza vaccine. TCRdb re-derived calls from the RT-PCR reads in MiXCR, one entry per CDR3 protein. The sample records about 500,000 distinct CDR3 sequences, 10% to 15% being singletons. The material sequenced was PBMCs from blood, taken about 40 days after vaccination. Every receptor here comes from a man aged 45-60 years who received an inactivated influenza vaccine. Both conserved end residues are part of each CDR3. D genes are given only for firm matches. The listing skips clone size in some rows; elsewhere it reads once, few, many or a size class.

d_gene	abundance	v_gene	j_gene	CDR3nt	CDR3aa
NA	many	TRBV20-1	TRBJ1-5	TGCAGTGTTCAGGTCTTCGGGCAGCCCCAGCATTTT	CSVQVFGQPQHF
TRBD2	NA	TRBV7-9	TRBJ2-7	TGTGCCAGCAGCTTCGGCGGGAGCGGGGAGCAGTACTTC	CASSFGGSGEQYF
NA	few	TRBV20-1	TRBJ1-6	TGCAGTGCTAGAGATAGGGACCAGGACAGCTCCTATAATTCACCCCTCCACTTT	CSARDRDQDSSYNSPLHF
NA	many	TRBV18	TRBJ2-3	TGTGCCAGCTCACCACCGGGACGCACAGATACGCAGTATTTT	CASSPPGRTDTQYF
TRBD1	few	TRBV6-5	TRBJ1-2	TGTGCCAGCAGTTACGGGACAGGGAAATTTGGGGATGGCTACACCTTC	CASSYGTGKFGDGYTF
TRBD1	NA	TRBV5-6	TRBJ2-7	TGTGCCAGCAGCTTTTCTGGGACAGACCGCGAGCAGTACTTC	CASSFSGTDREQYF
TRBD2	few	TRBV7-8	TRBJ2-1	TGTGCCAGCAGCCCCATCCGCAGGACTAGGGCCACCTACAATGAGCAGTTCTTC	CASSPIRRTRATYNEQFF
TRBD1	NA	TRBV29-1	TRBJ2-5	TGCAGCGCCCACGGGACAGGGGGAAAGACCCAGTACTTC	CSAHGTGGKTQYF
NA	NA	TRBV2	TRBJ1-1	TGTGCCAGCAGTGGGGGGGGAGCCATTACTGAAGCTTTCTTT	CASSGGGAITEAFF
TRBD2	few	TRBV27	TRBJ2-7	TGTGCCAGCAGTGTTACCGGGACTAGCGGGATAAATCTCTACGAGCAGTACTTC	CASSVTGTSGINLYEQYF
TRBD1	NA	TRBV6-1	TRBJ2-5	TGTGCCAGCAGTCGGGACAGCCGGAACCAAGAGACCCAGTACTTC	CASSRDSRNQETQYF
NA	few	TRBV11-1	TRBJ2-3	TGTGCCAGCAGCGGGACTCTCTGGAGCTCTTCTTCGCCAGATACGCAGTATTTT	CASSGTLWSSSSPDTQYF
NA	many	TRBV20-1	TRBJ2-5	TGCAGTGCTGAACCGGGACAAGGGAATCAAGAGACCCAGTACTTC	CSAEPGQGNQETQYF
NA	few	TRBV29-1	TRBJ2-3	TGCAGCGTTGAAGATCGAGTGGGAAGTAGTACAGATACGCAGTATTTT	CSVEDRVGSSTDTQYF
NA	NA	TRBV28	TRBJ1-2	TGTGCCGGGTATGGGGCGGAGTATGGCTACACCTTC	CAGYGAEYGYTF
NA	many	TRBV5-1	TRBJ2-7	TGCGCCAGCAGCCCCTTGGACACGATGCAGATATACGAGCAGTACTTC	CASSPLDTMQIYEQYF
NA	few	TRBV5-1	TRBJ2-2	TGCGCCAGCACCGAGCCGGCCGGGGAGCTGTTTTTT	CASTEPAGELFF
NA	NA	TRBV12-3/TRBV12-4	TRBJ2-2	TGTGCCAGCAGTTTAGTGTCGGGGGCCCCCGGGGAGCTGTTTTTT	CASSLVSGAPGELFF
NA	few	TRBV6-1	TRBJ1-3	TGTGCCACACAGGGACTCTCGCTGGCTGGAAACACCATATATTTT	CATQGLSLAGNTIYF
NA	once	TRBV4-1	TRBJ2-1	TGCGCCAGCAGCCAATGGAGCAGACTGGAGCAGTTCTTC	CASSQWSRLEQFF
NA	NA	TRBV5-1	TRBJ1-2	TGCGCCAGCAGCCCAGGAGATACCAACTATGGCTACACCTTC	CASSPGDTNYGYTF
NA	few	TRBV28	TRBJ2-1	TGTGCCAGCAGTTTATCCTACCTCTCCCCCCCCAATGAGCAGTTCTTC	CASSLSYLSPPNEQFF
NA	NA	TRBV18	TRBJ2-1	TGTGCCAGCTCACCGGTTCTAGTAAGGAGGGCCTGGATGAGAAGTAATGAGCAGTTCTTC	CASSPVLVRRAWMRSNEQFF
NA	NA	TRBV19	TRBJ1-1	TGTGCCAGTAAAGGTCCGCCGGACACTGAAGCTTTCTTT	CASKGPPDTEAFF
NA	many	TRBV9	TRBJ2-1	TGTGCCAGCAGCGTAGCCGGGACTTCCTACAATGAGCAGTTCTTC	CASSVAGTSYNEQFF
NA	NA	TRBV10-3	TRBJ2-7	TGTGCCATCAGGGACGACCTCGGGCCCTACGAGCAGTACTTC	CAIRDDLGPYEQYF